Listed below are T cell receptor beta chains from one sample, sequenced in a study of T cells in Graves' hyperthyroidism and ophthalmopathy. In TCRdb, the multiplex PCR reads were re-called with MiXCR into one record per CDR3 protein. The sample has 300,000 to 500,000 distinct CDR3 sequences, 11% to 15% seen once. The sequenced sample was blood. These receptors all stem from a man aged 50 to 60 with Graves' ophthalmopathy. Each CDR3 is given with its conserved first and last residue. The D gene is left open where the match is weak. Rows may omit the clone size; those that give it use once, few, many or a size class.

d_gene	j_gene	len	v_gene	abundance	CDR3nt	CDR3aa
-	TRBJ1-1	15	TRBV6-1	-	TGTGCCAGCACGCCGATTCCGAGGGTGAACACTGAAGCTTTCTTT	CASTPIPRVNTEAFF
TRBD1	TRBJ1-2	15	TRBV10-1	-	TGCGCCAGCAGTGAGGACTCCCGGGACAGGGTATACTACACCTTC	CASSEDSRDRVYYTF
-	TRBJ1-1	13	TRBV6-2/TRBV6-3	-	TGTGCCAGCAGTTACACTCGGGGAACTGAAGCTTTCTTT	CASSYTRGTEAFF
TRBD2	TRBJ2-7	15	TRBV6-1	-	TGTGCCAGCAGTGAAGTGAGCGGGAGAGCCTACGAGCAGTACTTC	CASSEVSGRAYEQYF
TRBD1	TRBJ1-5	16	TRBV7-3	-	TGTGCCAAAAAGGACAGGGGACCTTATAGCAATCAGCCCCAGCATTTT	CAKKDRGPYSNQPQHF
-	TRBJ2-3	16	TRBV16	many	TGTGCCAGCAGCCATCCCGGCCGGGACTGGGGCGATACGCAGTATTTT	CASSHPGRDWGDTQYF
TRBD1	TRBJ2-3	15	TRBV20-1	many	TGCAGTGCTAGAGTTGACAGGGGACGTGCAGATACGCAGTATTTT	CSARVDRGRADTQYF
TRBD2	TRBJ2-1	17	TRBV12-3/TRBV12-4	many	TGTGCCAGCACGCTAGCGGGGGGGTTCTTCAGCTACAATGAGCAGTTCTTC	CASTLAGGFFSYNEQFF
-	TRBJ2-1	13	TRBV30	many	TGTGCCTGGAGTCCAGGACAGTCCTATGAGCAGTTCTTC	CAWSPGQSYEQFF
-	TRBJ2-1	14	TRBV11-3	many	TGTGCCAGCATGAGTAGCCCTCTCGACAATGAGCAGTTCTTC	CASMSSPLDNEQFF
TRBD2	TRBJ2-1	15	TRBV20-1	many	TGCAGTGCTAGGACCGGGACTAGCGGGACGGTTGAGCAGTTCTTC	CSARTGTSGTVEQFF
TRBD1	TRBJ1-1	14	TRBV20-1	-	TGCAGTGCCAAGACCGGGACAGCGGCTCCTGAAGCTTTCTTT	CSAKTGTAAPEAFF
-	TRBJ1-2	14	TRBV7-2	-	TGTGCCAGCACTCCGGGGGCCGCAAGTTCGGGCTACACCTTC	CASTPGAASSGYTF
-	TRBJ2-7	14	TRBV12-3/TRBV12-4	many	TGTGCCAGCAGTCAGACTCAGACGGGCTACGAGCAGTACTTC	CASSQTQTGYEQYF
-	TRBJ1-2	15	TRBV7-6	many	TGTGCCAGCAGCACCATCCGGGGCAGGCGCGATGGCTACACCTTC	CASSTIRGRRDGYTF
-	TRBJ1-1	15	TRBV6-1	few	TGTGCCAGCCAGGGAGGGAGAACAGTGAACACTGAAGCTTTCTTT	CASQGGRTVNTEAFF
TRBD2	TRBJ2-1	14	TRBV3-1	many	TGTGCCAGCAGCCACGCGGGGGATTGGGATGAGCAGTTCTTC	CASSHAGDWDEQFF
-	TRBJ2-1	14	TRBV24-1	many	TGTGCCACCAGTGATTTCTACGGGAACAATGAGCAGTTCTTC	CATSDFYGNNEQFF
TRBD2	TRBJ2-1	14	TRBV7-2	-	TGTGCCAGCAGCTTACTTGTGGGAGGGGACGAGCAGTTCTTC	CASSLLVGGDEQFF
-	TRBJ2-1	13	TRBV24-1	many	TGTGCCACCAGTGATTTGGGACAGCCTGAGCAGTTCTTC	CATSDLGQPEQFF
-	TRBJ1-5	14	TRBV2	many	TGTGCCAGCAGCGTGGGGCAGCCGAATCAGCCCCAGCATTTT	CASSVGQPNQPQHF
TRBD1	TRBJ1-5	17	TRBV28	many	TGTGCCAGCAGCCCACTACTCCCGGGACAGGTCGATCAGCCCCAGCATTTT	CASSPLLPGQVDQPQHF
-	TRBJ1-5	12	TRBV2	many	TGTGCCAGCAACGGGCTGGATCAGCCCCAGCATTTT	CASNGLDQPQHF
TRBD1	TRBJ2-7	16	TRBV5-1	once	TGCGCCAGCAGCGCAAATCCGGGACAGAAAACACCCGAGCAGTACTTC	CASSANPGQKTPEQYF
-	TRBJ1-1	16	TRBV6-2/TRBV6-3	many	TGTGCCAGCAGTCATACTCCACAGGGAGTGGGCACTGAAGCTTTCTTT	CASSHTPQGVGTEAFF
-	TRBJ2-2	13	TRBV6-5	many	TGTGCCAGCAGTTACTTAGGGACCGGGGAGCTGTTTTTT	CASSYLGTGELFF
TRBD2	TRBJ2-5	15	TRBV5-1	many	TGCGCCAGCAGCTTAAGGCGGGAGTTAGGGGAGACCCAGTACTTC	CASSLRRELGETQYF
-	TRBJ1-3	15	TRBV11-2	-	TGTGCCAGCAGCCAAAATGTCCTTTCTGGAAACACCATATATTTT	CASSQNVLSGNTIYF
-	TRBJ1-5	13	TRBV14	few	TGTGCCAGCAGCCAAGAGAGGTTTCAGCCCCAGCATTTT	CASSQERFQPQHF
TRBD1	TRBJ2-2	16	TRBV9	many	TGTGCCAGCAGCGCGGGACAGGGGGCGAACACCGGGGAGCTGTTTTTT	CASSAGQGANTGELFF
TRBD1	TRBJ2-7	16	TRBV4-1	few	TGCGCCAGCAGCCTTGACACCGGGACAGGGTTCTACGAGCAGTACTTC	CASSLDTGTGFYEQYF
-	TRBJ1-1	14	TRBV10-1	many	TGCGCCAGCAGCGAGTCTGGGGTGGGCCAGAAGGCTTTCTTT	CASSESGVGQKAFF
TRBD1	TRBJ1-3	18	TRBV4-1	-	TGCGCCAGCAGCCAAGAGACTACCGGGACAGGAGAAGGAAACACCATATATTTT	CASSQETTGTGEGNTIYF
-	TRBJ1-5	15	TRBV28	many	TGTGCCAGCAGTTTACATCGGGGGTCTCATCAGCCCCAGCATTTT	CASSLHRGSHQPQHF
TRBD2	TRBJ2-1	15	TRBV7-8	-	TGTGCCGGCAGCTTACTAGCGGGAGGGTACAATGAGCAGTTCTTC	CAGSLLAGGYNEQFF
-	TRBJ1-2	13	TRBV6-1	-	TGTGCCAGCACTCTTGGGGGAACCTATGGCTACACCTTC	CASTLGGTYGYTF
TRBD1	TRBJ1-4	15	TRBV5-1	many	TGCGCCAGCAGCCACCGGACAGGGAGGAATGAAAAACTGTTTTTT	CASSHRTGRNEKLFF